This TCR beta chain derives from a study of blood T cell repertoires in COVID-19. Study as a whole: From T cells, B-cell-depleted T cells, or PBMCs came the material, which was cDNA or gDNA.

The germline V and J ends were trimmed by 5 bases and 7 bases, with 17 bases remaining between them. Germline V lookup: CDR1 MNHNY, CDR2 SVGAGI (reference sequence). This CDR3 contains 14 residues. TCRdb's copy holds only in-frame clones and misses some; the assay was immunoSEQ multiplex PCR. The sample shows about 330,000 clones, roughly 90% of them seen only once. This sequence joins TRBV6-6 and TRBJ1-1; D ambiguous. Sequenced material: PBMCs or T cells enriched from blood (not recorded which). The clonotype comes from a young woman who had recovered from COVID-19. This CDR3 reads CASSKPDSGSEAFF. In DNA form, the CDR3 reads TGTGCCAGCAGTAAACCCGACTCCGGGAGTGAAGCTTTCTTT.